This T cell receptor beta chain was sequenced for a study of shared clonotypes between healthy human individuals. Overall study context: The composition of the donors was a couple of women and a few men aged 18 to 49. General study points: Limitation of the genetic and exposure-history diversity represented came from the few donors. Blood alone was sampled, and tissue repertoires likely differ.

As to this clone: Its specificity is not known.

Germline CDR1 SGHDT, CDR2 YYEEEE. Trimming shortened V by 0 bases and J by 4 bases, and 17 bases separated the two germline ends. CDR3 length: 16 residues. Here immunoSEQ multiplex PCR was the method, and the copy in TCRdb shows in-frame clones only, minus some. The repertoire holds some 2,500,000 clones, around 90% seen once, with about 0.41% in the top ten. The sequence was obtained from a young man in good health. Some clones in this sample may be carry-over from other donors' samples. The specimen sequenced was naive CD4+ T cells from PBMCs. Subset reported: CD45RA+ positively selected. The V call is TRBV5-6, the J call TRBJ2-7; D unclear. The CDR3 reads CASSLGPTRASYEQYF. The CDR3 DNA reads as TGTGCCAGCAGCTTGGGGCCCACCCGGGCATCTTACGAGCAGTACTTC.